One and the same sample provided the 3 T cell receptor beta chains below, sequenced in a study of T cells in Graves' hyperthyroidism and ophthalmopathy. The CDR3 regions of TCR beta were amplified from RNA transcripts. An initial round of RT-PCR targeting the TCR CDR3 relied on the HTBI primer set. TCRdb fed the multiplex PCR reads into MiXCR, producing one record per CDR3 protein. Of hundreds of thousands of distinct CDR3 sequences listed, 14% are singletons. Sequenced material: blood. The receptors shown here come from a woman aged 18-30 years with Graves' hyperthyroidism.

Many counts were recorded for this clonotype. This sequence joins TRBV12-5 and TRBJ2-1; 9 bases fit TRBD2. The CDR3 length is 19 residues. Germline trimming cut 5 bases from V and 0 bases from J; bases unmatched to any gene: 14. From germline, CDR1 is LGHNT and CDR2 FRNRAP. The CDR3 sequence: CASGPGAGGPPRSYNEQFF. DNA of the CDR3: TGTGCTAGTGGTCCCGGGGCGGGAGGGCCCCCTCGCTCCTACAATGAGCAGTTCTTC.

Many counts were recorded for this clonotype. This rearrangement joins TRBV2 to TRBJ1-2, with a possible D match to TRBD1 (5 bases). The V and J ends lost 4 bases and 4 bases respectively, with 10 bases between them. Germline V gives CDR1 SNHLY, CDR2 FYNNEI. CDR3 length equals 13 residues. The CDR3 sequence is CASSVDSFYGYTF. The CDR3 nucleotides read TGTGCCAGCAGTGTCGACAGCTTCTATGGCTACACCTTC.

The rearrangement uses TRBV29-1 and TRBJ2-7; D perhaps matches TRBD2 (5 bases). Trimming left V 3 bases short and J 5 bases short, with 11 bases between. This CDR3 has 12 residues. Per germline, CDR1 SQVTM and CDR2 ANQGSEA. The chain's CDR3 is CSVDRGSDEQYF. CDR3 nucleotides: TGCAGCGTTGACCGGGGTTCCGACGAGCAGTACTTC.